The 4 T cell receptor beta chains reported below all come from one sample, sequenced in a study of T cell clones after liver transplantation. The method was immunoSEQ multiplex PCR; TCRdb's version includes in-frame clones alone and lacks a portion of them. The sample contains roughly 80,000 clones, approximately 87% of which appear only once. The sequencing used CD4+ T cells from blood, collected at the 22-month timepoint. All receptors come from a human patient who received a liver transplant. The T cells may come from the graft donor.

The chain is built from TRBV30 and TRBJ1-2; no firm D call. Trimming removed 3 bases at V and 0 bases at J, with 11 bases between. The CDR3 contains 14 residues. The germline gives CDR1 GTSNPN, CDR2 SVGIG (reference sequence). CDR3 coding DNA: TGTGCCTGGAGCGCGACTGTAGCTAACTATGGCTACACCTTC. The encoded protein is CAWSATVANYGYTF.

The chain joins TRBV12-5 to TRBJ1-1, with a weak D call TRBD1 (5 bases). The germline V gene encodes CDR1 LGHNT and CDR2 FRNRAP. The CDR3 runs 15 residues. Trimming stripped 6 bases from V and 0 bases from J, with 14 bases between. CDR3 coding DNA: TGTGCTAGTGGCCCCCCCCGGGGCCTGAACACTGAAGCTTTCTTT. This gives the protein CASGPPRGLNTEAFF.

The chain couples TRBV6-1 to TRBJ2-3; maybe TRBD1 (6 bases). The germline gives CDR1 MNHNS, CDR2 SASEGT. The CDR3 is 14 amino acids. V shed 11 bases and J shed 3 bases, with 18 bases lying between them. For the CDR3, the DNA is TGTGCCGTTCAGGGGAGAGGACATACAGATACGCAGTATTTT. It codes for CAVQGRGHTDTQYF.

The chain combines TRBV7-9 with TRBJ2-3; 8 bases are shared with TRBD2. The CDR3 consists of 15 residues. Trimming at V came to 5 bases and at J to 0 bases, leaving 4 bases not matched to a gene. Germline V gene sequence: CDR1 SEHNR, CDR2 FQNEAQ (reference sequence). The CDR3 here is CASSPLAASTDTQYF. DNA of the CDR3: TGTGCCAGCAGCCCACTAGCGGCTAGCACAGATACGCAGTATTTT.